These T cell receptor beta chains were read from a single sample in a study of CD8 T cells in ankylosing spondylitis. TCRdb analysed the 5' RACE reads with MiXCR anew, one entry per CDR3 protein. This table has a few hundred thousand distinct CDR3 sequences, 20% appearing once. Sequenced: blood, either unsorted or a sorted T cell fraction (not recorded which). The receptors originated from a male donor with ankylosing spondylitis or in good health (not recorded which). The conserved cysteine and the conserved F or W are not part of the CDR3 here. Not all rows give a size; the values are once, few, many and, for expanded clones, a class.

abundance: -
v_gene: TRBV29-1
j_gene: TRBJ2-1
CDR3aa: SVRRVPDEQF

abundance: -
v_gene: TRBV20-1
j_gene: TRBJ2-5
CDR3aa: SGRDPGGRHSEQETQY

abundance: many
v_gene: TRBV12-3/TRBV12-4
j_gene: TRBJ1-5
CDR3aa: ASSQYSNQPQH

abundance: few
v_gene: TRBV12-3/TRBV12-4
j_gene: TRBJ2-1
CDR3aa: ASSPAGLAENNEQF

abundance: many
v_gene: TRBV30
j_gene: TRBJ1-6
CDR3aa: ASRGAYNSPLH

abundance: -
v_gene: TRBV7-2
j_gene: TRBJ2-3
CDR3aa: ASSLGIGGGTDTQY

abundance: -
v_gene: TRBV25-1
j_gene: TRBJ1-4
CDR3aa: ASSLTGTNEKLF

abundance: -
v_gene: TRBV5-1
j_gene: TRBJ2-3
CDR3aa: ASSLVEGRAN

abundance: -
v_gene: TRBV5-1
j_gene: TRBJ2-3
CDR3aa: ASREGGRPSDTQY

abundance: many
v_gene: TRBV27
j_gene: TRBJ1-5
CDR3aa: ASSPKERNQPQH

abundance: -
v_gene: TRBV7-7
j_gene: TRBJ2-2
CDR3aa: ASSPGLAGYTGELF

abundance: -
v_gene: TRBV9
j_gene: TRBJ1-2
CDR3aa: ASSAAGTTNYGYT

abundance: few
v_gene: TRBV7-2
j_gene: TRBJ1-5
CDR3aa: ASSFLGGLQPQH

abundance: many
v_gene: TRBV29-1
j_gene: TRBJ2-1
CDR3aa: SVAPSGGDEQF

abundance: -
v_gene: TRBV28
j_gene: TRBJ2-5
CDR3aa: ASSFPPFTGGADQETQY

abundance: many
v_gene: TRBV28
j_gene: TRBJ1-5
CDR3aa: ASSSGGVSNQPQH

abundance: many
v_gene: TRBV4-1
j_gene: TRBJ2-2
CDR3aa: ASSRRDSYSGELF

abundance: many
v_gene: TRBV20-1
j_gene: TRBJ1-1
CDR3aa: SADTGTGNAEAF

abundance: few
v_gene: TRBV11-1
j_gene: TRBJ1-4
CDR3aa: ASSYKSGQTNEKLF

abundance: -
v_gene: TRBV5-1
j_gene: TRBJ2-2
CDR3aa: ASSLTRDGWTGELF

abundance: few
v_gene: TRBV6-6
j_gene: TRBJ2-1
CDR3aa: ASVLGNEQF

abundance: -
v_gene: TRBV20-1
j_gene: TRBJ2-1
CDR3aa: SAGGLAGGGEQF

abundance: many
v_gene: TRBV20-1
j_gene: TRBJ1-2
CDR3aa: SARGPGQRANYGYT

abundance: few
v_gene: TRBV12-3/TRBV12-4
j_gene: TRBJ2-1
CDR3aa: ASSSTSGGADEQF

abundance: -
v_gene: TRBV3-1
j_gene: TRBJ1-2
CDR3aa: ASSQGPGDYGYT

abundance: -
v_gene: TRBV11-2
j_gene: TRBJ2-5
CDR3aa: ASRRASGQETQY

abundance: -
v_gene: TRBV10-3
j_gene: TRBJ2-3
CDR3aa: AISMYSADTQY

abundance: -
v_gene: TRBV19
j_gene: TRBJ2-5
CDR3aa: ASSVAGTGYRETQY

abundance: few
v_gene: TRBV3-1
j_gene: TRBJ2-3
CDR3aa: ASSPGLALTDTQY

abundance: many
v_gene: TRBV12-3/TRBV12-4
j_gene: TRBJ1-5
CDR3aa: ASSREASNQPQH

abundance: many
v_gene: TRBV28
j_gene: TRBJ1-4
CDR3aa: ASSPTGANEKLF

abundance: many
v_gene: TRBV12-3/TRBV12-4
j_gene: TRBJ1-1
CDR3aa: ASSESIGPMATEAF

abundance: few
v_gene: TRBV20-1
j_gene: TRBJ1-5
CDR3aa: SARIVTGDQPQH

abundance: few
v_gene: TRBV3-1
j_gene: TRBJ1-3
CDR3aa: ASSQGQTGNTIY

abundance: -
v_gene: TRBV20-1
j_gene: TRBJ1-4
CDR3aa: SARPVRTGAANEKLF

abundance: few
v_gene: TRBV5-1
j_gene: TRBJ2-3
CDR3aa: ASSSGGLAGSDTQY

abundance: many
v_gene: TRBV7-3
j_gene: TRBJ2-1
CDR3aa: ASSRMGLASYNEQF

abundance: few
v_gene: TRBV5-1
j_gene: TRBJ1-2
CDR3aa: ASSLGQLKLGYT

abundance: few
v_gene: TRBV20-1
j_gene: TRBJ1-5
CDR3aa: SAASRDRGGYSNQPQH

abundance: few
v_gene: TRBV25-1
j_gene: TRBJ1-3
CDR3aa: ASSGTGLVGNTIY

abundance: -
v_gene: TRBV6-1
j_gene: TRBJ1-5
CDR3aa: ASSDQPQH

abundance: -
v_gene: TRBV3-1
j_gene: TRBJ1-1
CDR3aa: ASSQVRQAEAF

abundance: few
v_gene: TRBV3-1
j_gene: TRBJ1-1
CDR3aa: ASSPDRGFAF

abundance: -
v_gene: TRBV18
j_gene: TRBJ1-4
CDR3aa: ASSPRTAENEKLF

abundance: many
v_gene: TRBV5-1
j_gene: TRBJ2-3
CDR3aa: ASSLESPGDTQY

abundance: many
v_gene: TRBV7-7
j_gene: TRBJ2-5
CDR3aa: SPGQETQY

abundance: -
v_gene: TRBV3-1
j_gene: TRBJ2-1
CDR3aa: ACSQDVVGLAGEDEQF

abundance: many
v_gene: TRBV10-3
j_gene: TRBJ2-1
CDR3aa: AISAGIEQF

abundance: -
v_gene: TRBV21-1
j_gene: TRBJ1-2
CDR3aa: ASSKAKEQGVVYT

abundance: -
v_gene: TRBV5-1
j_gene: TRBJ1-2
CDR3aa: ASSNDNYGYT

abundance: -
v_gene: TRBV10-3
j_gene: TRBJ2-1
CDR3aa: AISDLGYSYNEQF

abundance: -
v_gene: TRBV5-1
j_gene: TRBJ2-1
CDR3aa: ASSLRAREQF

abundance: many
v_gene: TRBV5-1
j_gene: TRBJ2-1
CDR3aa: ASSSGLAGEARYNEQF

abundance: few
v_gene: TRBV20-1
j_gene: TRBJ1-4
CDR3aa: SARLTGVSANEKLF

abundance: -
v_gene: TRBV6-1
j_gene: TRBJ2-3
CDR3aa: ASGSPSSTDTQY

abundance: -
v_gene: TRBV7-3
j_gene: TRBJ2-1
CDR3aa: ASSLESGFDEQF

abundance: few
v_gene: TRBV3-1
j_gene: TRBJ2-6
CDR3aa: ASSPIRGSNVLT

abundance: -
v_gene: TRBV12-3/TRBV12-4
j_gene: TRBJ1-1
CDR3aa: ASSSEDHRRSEAF

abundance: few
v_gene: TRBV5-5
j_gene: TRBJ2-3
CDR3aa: ASSRGWTDTQY

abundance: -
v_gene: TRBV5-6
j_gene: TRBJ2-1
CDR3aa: ASSMGQKHNEQF